The rows below give T cell receptor beta chains drawn from one sample of a study of blood T cell repertoires in COVID-19. TCRdb keeps only in-frame clones here, not all; method: immunoSEQ multiplex PCR. This table has 15,000 to 20,000 clones, 70% to 90% appearing once. Sequenced sample: peripheral blood. The receptors were gathered from a human donor in a cohort sampled during active COVID-19. Each CDR3 is given with its conserved first and last residue. The order of the fields is clone size, V gene, D gene, J gene, CDR3 protein, CDR3 DNA. A D gene is named only where the DNA matches it firmly. Not every row has a clone size; where given, it reads once, few, many or a size class.

>.|TRBV9|.|TRBJ2-5
CASSGSLSGTQYF
TGTGCCAGCAGCGGATCCCTAAGTGGGACCCAGTACTTC
>.|TRBV30|TRBD1|TRBJ1-5
CAWRASDRGHQPQHF
TGTGCCTGGAGGGCATCCGACAGGGGGCATCAGCCCCAGCATTTT
>once|TRBV6-6|.|TRBJ1-2
CASSYLAGINPGYTF
TGTGCCAGCAGTTACTTAGCAGGGATTAATCCTGGCTACACCTTC
>.|TRBV18|TRBD1|TRBJ2-5
CASSPGQGMEETQYF
TGTGCCAGCTCACCGGGACAGGGTATGGAAGAGACCCAGTACTTC
>.|TRBV11-1|TRBD2|TRBJ2-1
CASSRPLAGGVNEQFF
TGTGCCAGCAGCCGACCCCTAGCGGGGGGAGTCAATGAGCAGTTCTTC
>.|TRBV30|.|TRBJ1-2
CAWNSGGGNYGYTF
TGTGCCTGGAATTCGGGGGGGGGCAACTATGGCTACACCTTC
>medium-sized|TRBV5-6|.|TRBJ1-4
CASSLVSGEKLFF
TGTGCCAGCAGCTTGGTTTCGGGTGAAAAACTGTTTTTT
>.|TRBV18|.|TRBJ1-2
CASSPPSGDGYTF
TGTGCCAGCTCACCACCGTCGGGGGATGGCTACACCTTC
>.|TRBV27|TRBD2|TRBJ2-3
CASSLGPSGGVASTDTQYF
TGTGCCAGCAGTTTAGGTCCTAGCGGGGGGGTTGCTAGCACAGATACGCAGTATTTT
>.|TRBV9|.|TRBJ1-1
CASSVNNREDTEAFF
TGTGCCAGCAGCGTAAATAATCGGGAAGACACTGAAGCTTTCTTT
>.|TRBV5-1|TRBD1|TRBJ1-2
CASSSDRGLTYGYTF
TGCGCCAGCAGCTCTGACAGGGGGCTAACCTATGGCTACACCTTC
>few|TRBV12-5|TRBD2|TRBJ2-7
CASGLSGAYEQYF
TGTGCTAGTGGTTTGAGCGGGGCCTACGAGCAGTACTTC
>.|TRBV6-1|.|TRBJ1-1
CASSESTTNTEAFF
TGTGCCAGCAGTGAATCGACAACTAACACTGAAGCTTTCTTT
>.|TRBV7-6|TRBD2|TRBJ2-5
CASTAMGTRGVQETQYF
TGTGCCAGCACCGCTATGGGGACTAGAGGGGTCCAAGAGACCCAGTACTTC
>.|TRBV3-1/TRBV3-2|.|TRBJ2-5
CASSQNSGLQETQYF
TGTGCCAGCAGCCAAAATTCGGGTCTCCAAGAGACCCAGTACTTC
>.|TRBV7-8|.|TRBJ1-1
CASSLVLAGAAFF
TGTGCCAGCAGCTTAGTTTTGGCGGGGGCGGCTTTCTTT
>.|TRBV6-5|.|TRBJ2-5
CASSTQGDLETQYF
TGTGCCAGCAGTACACAGGGAGATCTCGAGACCCAGTACTTC
>.|TRBV27|.|TRBJ1-1
CASSLGSMNTEAFF
TGTGCCAGCAGTTTAGGTAGCATGAACACTGAAGCTTTCTTT
>.|TRBV5-1|.|TRBJ2-7
CASSSGQRGEQYF
TGCGCCAGCAGCTCGGGACAACGTGGGGAGCAGTACTTC
>.|TRBV2|TRBD1|TRBJ2-2
CASSVPPGQGDTGELFF
TGTGCCAGCAGCGTACCCCCGGGACAGGGCGACACCGGGGAGCTGTTTTTT
>.|TRBV27|.|TRBJ1-6
CASSQLQVGTYNSPLHF
TGTGCCAGCAGCCAACTACAGGTGGGAACTTATAATTCACCCCTCCACTTT
>.|TRBV24-1|TRBD2|TRBJ2-1
CATVQLAGGSSYNEQFF
TGTGCCACGGTCCAACTAGCGGGGGGGAGCTCCTACAATGAGCAGTTCTTC
>.|TRBV9|.|TRBJ2-2
CASSVLQEFGELFF
TGTGCCAGCAGCGTCCTCCAGGAATTCGGGGAGCTGTTTTTT
>few|TRBV29-1|.|TRBJ2-2
CSVVSQGLSSGELFF
TGCAGCGTTGTATCGCAGGGATTGAGTAGCGGGGAGCTGTTTTTT
>.|TRBV18|.|TRBJ2-7
CASSPRQASYEQYF
TGTGCCAGCTCACCACGACAAGCTTCCTACGAGCAGTACTTC
>once|TRBV9|.|TRBJ2-3
CASSVDPQLDRYF
TGTGCCAGCAGCGTAGATCCCCAGCTAGATAGGTATTTT
>.|TRBV15|TRBD1|TRBJ2-3
CATSRDLGTVTDTQYF
TGTGCCACCAGCAGAGATCTTGGGACAGTCACAGATACGCAGTATTTT
>medium-sized|TRBV5-6|TRBD1|TRBJ1-2
CASSREGDRVRRGYTF
TGTGCCAGCAGCCGAGAGGGCGACAGGGTCCGGCGTGGCTACACCTTC
>.|TRBV11-2|.|TRBJ2-3
CASRTWGGPSTDTQYF
TGTGCCAGCAGGACCTGGGGGGGCCCTAGCACAGATACGCAGTATTTT
>.|TRBV9|TRBD1|TRBJ2-2
CASSVWSGGRNGELFF
TGTGCCAGCAGCGTATGGTCAGGGGGCCGTAACGGGGAGCTGTTTTTT
>once|TRBV4-2|TRBD1|TRBJ2-2
CASSHGDRDTGELFF
TGTGCCAGCAGCCATGGGGACAGGGACACCGGGGAGCTGTTTTTT
>.|TRBV2|TRBD1|TRBJ2-1
CASSLDRDNEQFF
TGTGCCAGCAGCTTGGACAGGGACAATGAGCAGTTCTTC
>.|TRBV5-1|TRBD1|TRBJ1-6
CASSRPDRENSPLHF
TGCGCCAGCAGCCGACCGGACAGGGAAAATTCACCCCTCCACTTT
>.|TRBV15|.|TRBJ1-6
CATSRDKDSSSPLHF
TGTGCCACCAGCAGAGATAAGGACTCTTCATCACCCCTCCACTTT
>.|TRBV5-1|.|TRBJ1-2
CASSPGQLEYYGYTF
TGCGCCAGCAGCCCTGGACAGCTCGAATACTATGGCTACACCTTC
>.|TRBV5-1|TRBD1|TRBJ2-3
CASRSDREDADTQYF
TGCGCCAGCAGATCGGACAGGGAGGACGCAGATACGCAGTATTTT
>.|TRBV24-1|TRBD2|TRBJ2-2
CATSAGTSGGDTGELFF
TGTGCCACCAGTGCCGGGACTAGCGGGGGGGATACCGGGGAGCTGTTTTTT
>.|TRBV4-2|.|TRBJ2-3
CASSQGHRETDTQYF
TGTGCCAGCAGCCAAGGTCACAGGGAGACAGATACGCAGTATTTT
>few|TRBV18|.|TRBJ2-3
CASSPGGLNTDTQYF
TGTGCCAGCTCACCGGGGGGACTGAACACAGATACGCAGTATTTT
>.|TRBV5-1|TRBD2|TRBJ2-7
CASSLGLAGSYEQYF
TGCGCCAGCAGCTTGGGCCTAGCGGGCTCCTACGAGCAGTACTTC
>.|TRBV6-6|TRBD1|TRBJ1-2
CASSYSLRGQLGGYTF
TGTGCCAGCAGTTACTCGCTCAGGGGGCAACTTGGTGGCTACACCTTC
>.|TRBV19|TRBD1|TRBJ2-3
CASSIGGQGVGTDTQYF
TGTGCCAGTAGTATAGGGGGACAGGGGGTAGGCACAGATACGCAGTATTTT
>.|TRBV7-9|.|TRBJ2-5
CASSPPGLRETQYF
TGTGCCAGCAGCCCCCCGGGACTGCGGGAGACCCAGTACTTC
>.|TRBV15|.|TRBJ2-4
CATSRGGGDKNIQYF
TGTGCCACCAGCAGAGGGGGCGGTGACAAAAACATTCAGTACTTC
>.|TRBV5-1|TRBD1|TRBJ2-2
CASADRGDTGELFF
TGCGCCAGCGCAGACAGGGGCGACACCGGGGAGCTGTTTTTT
>.|TRBV14|.|TRBJ2-1
CASSGAKQFF
TGTGCCAGCAGCGGGGCCAAGCAGTTCTTC
>.|TRBV5-4|TRBD2|TRBJ2-2
CASSLGSGGNTGELFF
TGTGCCAGCAGCTTGGGTAGCGGGGGAAACACCGGGGAGCTGTTTTTT
>.|TRBV3-1/TRBV3-2|TRBD1|TRBJ1-1
CASSPRQGLTEAFF
TGTGCCAGCAGCCCCAGACAGGGGCTCACTGAAGCTTTCTTT
>.|TRBV5-8|TRBD2|TRBJ2-7
CATRGVGGEQYF
TGTGCCACCCGGGGGGTGGGAGGTGAGCAGTACTTC
>.|TRBV5-4|.|TRBJ2-1
CASSPRGGYQSNNEQFF
TGTGCCAGCAGCCCTCGGGGTGGGTACCAGAGTAACAATGAGCAGTTCTTC
>.|TRBV18|TRBD1|TRBJ2-7
CASSPTQGASSYEQYF
TGTGCCAGCTCACCAACGCAGGGGGCGAGCTCCTACGAGCAGTACTTC
>.|TRBV2|TRBD2|TRBJ2-2
CASSGTSGGLTNTGELFF
TGTGCCAGCAGTGGGACTAGCGGGGGGCTTACGAACACCGGGGAGCTGTTTTTT
>.|TRBV3-1/TRBV3-2|TRBD2|TRBJ2-3
CASSLQRGSTDTQYF
TGTGCCAGCAGCCTTCAGCGGGGTAGCACAGATACGCAGTATTTT
>.|TRBV3-1/TRBV3-2|.|TRBJ1-4
CASCLGATNEKLFF
TGTGCCAGCTGCCTTGGAGCAACTAATGAAAAACTGTTTTTT
>once|TRBV5-8|.|TRBJ1-3
CASTATYSGNTIYF
TGTGCCAGCACCGCCACTTACTCTGGAAACACCATATATTTT